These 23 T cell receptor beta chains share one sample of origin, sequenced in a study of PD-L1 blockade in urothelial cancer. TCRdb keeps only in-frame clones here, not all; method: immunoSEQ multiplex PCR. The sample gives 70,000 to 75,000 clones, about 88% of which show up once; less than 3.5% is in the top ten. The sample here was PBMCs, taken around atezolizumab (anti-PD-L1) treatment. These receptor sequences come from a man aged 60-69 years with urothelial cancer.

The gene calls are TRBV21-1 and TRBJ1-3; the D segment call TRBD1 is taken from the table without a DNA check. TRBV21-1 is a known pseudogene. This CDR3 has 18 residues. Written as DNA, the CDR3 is TGTGCCAGCAGCAAAGGGGGACAGGGACCTGGGGCTGGAAACACCATATATTTT. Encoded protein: CASSKGGQGPGAGNTIYF.

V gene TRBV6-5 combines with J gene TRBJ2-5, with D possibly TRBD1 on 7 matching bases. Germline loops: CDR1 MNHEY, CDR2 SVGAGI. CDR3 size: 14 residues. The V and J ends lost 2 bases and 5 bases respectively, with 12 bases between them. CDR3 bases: TGTGCCAGCAGTTACATGACAGGGAGGGAGACCCAGTACTTC. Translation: CASSYMTGRETQYF.

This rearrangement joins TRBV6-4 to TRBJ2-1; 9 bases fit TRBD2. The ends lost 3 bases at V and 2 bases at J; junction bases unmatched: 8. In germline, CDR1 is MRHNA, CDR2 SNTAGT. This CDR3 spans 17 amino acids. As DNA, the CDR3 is TGTGCCAGCAGTGAGGCGGGCGGGGGGGCACCCTACAATGAGCAGTTCTTC. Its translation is CASSEAGGGAPYNEQFF.

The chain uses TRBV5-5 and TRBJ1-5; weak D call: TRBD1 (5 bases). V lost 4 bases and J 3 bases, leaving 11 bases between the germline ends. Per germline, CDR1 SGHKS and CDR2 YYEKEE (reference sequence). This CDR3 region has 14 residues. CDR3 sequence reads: CASSPDSINQPQHF. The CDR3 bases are TGTGCCAGCAGCCCCGACAGTATCAATCAGCCCCAGCATTTT. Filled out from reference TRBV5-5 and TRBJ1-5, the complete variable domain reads DAGVTQSPTHLIKTRGQQVTLRCSPISGHKSVSWYQQVLGQGPQFIFQYYEKEERGRGNFPDRFSARQFPNYSSELNVNALLLGDSALYLCASSPDSINQPQHFGDGTRLSIL.

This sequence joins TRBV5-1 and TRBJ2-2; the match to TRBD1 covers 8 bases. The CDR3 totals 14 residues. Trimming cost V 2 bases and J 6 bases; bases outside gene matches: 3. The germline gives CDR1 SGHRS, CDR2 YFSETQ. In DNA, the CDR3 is TGCGCCAGCAGCTTACAGGACAGGGCCGGGGAGCTGTTTTTT. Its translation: CASSLQDRAGELFF.

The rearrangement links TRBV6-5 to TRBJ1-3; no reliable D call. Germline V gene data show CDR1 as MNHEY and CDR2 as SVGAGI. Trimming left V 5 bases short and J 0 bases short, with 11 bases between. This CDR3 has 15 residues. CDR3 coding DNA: TGTGCCAGCAGTAATCTCGGAGTCTCTGGAAACACCATATATTTT. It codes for CASSNLGVSGNTIYF.

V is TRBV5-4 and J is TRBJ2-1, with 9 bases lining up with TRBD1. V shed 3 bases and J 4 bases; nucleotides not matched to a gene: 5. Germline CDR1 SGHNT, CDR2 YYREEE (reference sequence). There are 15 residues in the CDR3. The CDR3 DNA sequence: TGTGCCAGCAGCTCCGGGACAGGGATTTACAATGAGCAGTTCTTC. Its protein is CASSSGTGIYNEQFF. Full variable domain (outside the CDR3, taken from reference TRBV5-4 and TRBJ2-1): ETGVTQSPTHLIKTRGQQVTLRCSSQSGHNTVSWYQQALGQGPQFIFQYYREEENGRGNFPPRFSGLQFPNYSSELNVNALELDDSALYLCASSSGTGIYNEQFFGPGTRLTVL.

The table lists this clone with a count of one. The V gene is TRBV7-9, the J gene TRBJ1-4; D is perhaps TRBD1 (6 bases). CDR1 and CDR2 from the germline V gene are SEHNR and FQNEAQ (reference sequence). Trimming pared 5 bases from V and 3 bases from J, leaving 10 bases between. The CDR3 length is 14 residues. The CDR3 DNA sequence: TGTGCCAGCAGCCCACAGGGAGCTAATGAAAAACTGTTTTTT. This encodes CASSPQGANEKLFF.

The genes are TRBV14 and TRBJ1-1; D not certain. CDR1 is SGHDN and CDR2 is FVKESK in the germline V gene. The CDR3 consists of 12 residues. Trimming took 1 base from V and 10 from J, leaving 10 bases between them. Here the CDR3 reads CASSQAGYGAFF. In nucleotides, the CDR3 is TGTGCCAGCAGCCAAGCGGGTTATGGAGCTTTCTTT.

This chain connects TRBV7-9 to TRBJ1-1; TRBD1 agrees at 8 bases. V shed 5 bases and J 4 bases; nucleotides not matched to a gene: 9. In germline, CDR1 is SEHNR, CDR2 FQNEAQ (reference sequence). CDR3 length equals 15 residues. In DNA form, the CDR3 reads TGTGCCAGCAGCCAAACAGACAGGGGCTCCACTGAAGCTTTCTTT. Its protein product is CASSQTDRGSTEAFF.

The CDR3 sequence is CASSVGGRDYGYTF. CDR3 DNA: TGTGCCAGCAGCGTAGGAGGCCGAGACTATGGCTACACCTTC. The chain is built from TRBV5-4 and TRBJ1-2; D ambiguous. Germline CDR1 is SGHNT and CDR2 is YYREEE (reference sequence). This CDR3 contains 14 residues. V was trimmed by 4 bases and J by 3 bases, leaving 13 bases between them. The whole variable domain, remainder taken from reference TRBV5-4 and TRBJ1-2, is ETGVTQSPTHLIKTRGQQVTLRCSSQSGHNTVSWYQQALGQGPQFIFQYYREEENGRGNFPPRFSGLQFPNYSSELNVNALELDDSALYLCASSVGGRDYGYTFGSGTRLTVV.

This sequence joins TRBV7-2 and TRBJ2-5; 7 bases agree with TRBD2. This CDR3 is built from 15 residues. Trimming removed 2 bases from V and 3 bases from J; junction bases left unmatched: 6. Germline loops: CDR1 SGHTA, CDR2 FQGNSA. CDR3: CASSLMGGSEETQYF. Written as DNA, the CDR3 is TGTGCCAGCAGCTTAATGGGCGGGAGTGAAGAGACCCAGTACTTC.

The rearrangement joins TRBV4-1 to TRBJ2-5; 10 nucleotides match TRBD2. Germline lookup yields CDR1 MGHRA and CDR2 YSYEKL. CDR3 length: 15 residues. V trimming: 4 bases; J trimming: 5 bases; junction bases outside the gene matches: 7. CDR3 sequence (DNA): TGCGCCAGCAGCCCAGCGGGAGGGCCCTTTGAGACCCAGTACTTC. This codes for CASSPAGGPFETQYF.

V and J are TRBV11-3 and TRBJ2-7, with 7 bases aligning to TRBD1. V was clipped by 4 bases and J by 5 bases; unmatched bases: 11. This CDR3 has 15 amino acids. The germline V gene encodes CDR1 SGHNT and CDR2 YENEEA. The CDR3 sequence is CASSSSRDRINEQYF. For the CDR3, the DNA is TGTGCCAGCAGCTCGTCCCGGGACAGAATAAACGAGCAGTACTTC.

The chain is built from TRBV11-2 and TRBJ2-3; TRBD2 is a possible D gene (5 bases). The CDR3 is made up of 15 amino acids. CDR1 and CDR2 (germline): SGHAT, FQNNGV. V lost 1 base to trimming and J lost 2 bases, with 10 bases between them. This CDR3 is CASSLVEGPTDTQYF. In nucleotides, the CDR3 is TGTGCCAGCAGCTTAGTTGAGGGCCCCACAGATACGCAGTATTTT.

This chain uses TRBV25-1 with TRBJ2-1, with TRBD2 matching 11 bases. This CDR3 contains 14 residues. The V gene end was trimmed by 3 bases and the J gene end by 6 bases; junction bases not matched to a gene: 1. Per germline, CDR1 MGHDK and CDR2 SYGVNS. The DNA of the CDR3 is TGTGCCAGCAGTGACACTAGCGGGGGCAATGAGCAGTTCTTC. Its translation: CASSDTSGGNEQFF.

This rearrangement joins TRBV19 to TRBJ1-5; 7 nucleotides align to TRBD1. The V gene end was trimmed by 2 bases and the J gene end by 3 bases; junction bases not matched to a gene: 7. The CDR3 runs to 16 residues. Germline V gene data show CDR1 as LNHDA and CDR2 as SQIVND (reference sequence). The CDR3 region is CASSIPTGVVNQPQHF. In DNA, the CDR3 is TGTGCCAGTAGTATACCTACAGGGGTCGTCAATCAGCCCCAGCATTTT. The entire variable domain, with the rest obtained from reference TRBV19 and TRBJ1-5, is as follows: DGGITQSPKYLFRKEGQNVTLSCEQNLNHDAMYWYRQDPGQGLRLIYYSQIVNDFQKGDIAEGYSVSREKKESFPLTVTSAQKNPTAFYLCASSIPTGVVNQPQHFGDGTRLSIL.

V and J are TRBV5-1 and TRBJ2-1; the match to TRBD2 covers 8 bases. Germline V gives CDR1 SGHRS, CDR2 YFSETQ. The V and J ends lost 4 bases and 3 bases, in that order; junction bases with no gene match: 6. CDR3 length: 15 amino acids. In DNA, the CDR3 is TGCGCCAGCAGCAACGGACTAGCTCACTACAATGAGCAGTTCTTC. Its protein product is CASSNGLAHYNEQFF.

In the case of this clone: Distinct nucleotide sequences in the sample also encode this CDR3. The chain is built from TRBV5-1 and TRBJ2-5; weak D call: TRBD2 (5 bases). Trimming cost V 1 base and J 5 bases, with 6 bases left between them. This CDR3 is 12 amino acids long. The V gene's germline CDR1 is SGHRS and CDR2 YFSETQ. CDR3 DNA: TGCGCCAGCAGCTTGAGGGAGGAGACCCAGTACTTC. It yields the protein CASSLREETQYF.

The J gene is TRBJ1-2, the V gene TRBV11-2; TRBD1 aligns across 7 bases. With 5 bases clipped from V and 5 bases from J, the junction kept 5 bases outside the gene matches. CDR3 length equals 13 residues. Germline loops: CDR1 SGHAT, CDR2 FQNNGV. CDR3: CASSPDREYGYTF. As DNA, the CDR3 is TGTGCCAGCAGCCCTGACAGGGAGTATGGCTACACCTTC.

The CDR3 nucleotides are TGCGCCAGCAGCTTGGAAGCCGGGACTAGCCAAATGAAGACCCAGTACTTC. It is translated as CASSLEAGTSQMKTQYF. V is TRBV5-1 and J is TRBJ2-5; 9 bases are shared with TRBD2. Germline V gene sequence: CDR1 SGHRS, CDR2 YFSETQ. J gave up 6 bases and V 0 bases, and 12 bases lay outside the gene matches. The CDR3 covers 17 residues.

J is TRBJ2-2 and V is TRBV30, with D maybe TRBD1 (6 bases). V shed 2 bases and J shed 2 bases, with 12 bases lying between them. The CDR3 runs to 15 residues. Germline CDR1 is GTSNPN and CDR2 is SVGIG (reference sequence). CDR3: CAWSRRGANTGELFF. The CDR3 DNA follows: TGTGCCTGGAGTCGCAGGGGCGCCAACACCGGGGAGCTGTTTTTT.

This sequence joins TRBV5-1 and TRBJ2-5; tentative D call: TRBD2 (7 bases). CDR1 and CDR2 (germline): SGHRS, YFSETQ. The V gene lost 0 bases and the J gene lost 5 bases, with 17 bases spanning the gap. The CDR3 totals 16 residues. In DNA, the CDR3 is TGCGCCAGCAGCTTGGGCGGGGGCCGTCTGAGGGAGACCCAGTACTTC. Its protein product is CASSLGGGRLRETQYF.